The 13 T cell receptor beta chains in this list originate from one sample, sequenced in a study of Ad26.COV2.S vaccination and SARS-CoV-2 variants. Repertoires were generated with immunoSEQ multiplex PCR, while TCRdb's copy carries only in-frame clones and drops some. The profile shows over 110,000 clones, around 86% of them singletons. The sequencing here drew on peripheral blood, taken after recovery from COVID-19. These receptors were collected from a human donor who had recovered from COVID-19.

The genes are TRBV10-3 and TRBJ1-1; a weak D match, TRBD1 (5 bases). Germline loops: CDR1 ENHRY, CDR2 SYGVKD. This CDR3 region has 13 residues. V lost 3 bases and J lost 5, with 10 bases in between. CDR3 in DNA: TGTGCCATCAGTGAAGCGGGGGTGACTGAAGCTTTCTTT. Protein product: CAISEAGVTEAFF.

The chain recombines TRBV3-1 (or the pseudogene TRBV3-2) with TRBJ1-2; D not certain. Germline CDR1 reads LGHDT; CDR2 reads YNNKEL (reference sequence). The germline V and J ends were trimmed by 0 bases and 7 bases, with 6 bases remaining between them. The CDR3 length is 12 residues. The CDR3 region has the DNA TGTGCCAGCAGCCAAGATCCTAGTGGCTACACCTTC. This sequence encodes CASSQDPSGYTF.

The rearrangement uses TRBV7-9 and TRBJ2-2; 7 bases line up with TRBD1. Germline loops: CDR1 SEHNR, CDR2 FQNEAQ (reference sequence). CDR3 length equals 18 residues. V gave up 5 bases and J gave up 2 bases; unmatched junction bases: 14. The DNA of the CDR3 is TGTGCCAGCAGCCGTACGACAGGGAGAGGGGCTAACACCGGGGAGCTGTTTTTT. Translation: CASSRTTGRGANTGELFF.

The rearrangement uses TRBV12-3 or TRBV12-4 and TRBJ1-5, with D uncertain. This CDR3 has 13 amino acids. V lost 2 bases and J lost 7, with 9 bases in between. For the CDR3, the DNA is TGTGCCAGCAGTTTAACGCGGGTCCAGCCCCAGCATTTT. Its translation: CASSLTRVQPQHF.

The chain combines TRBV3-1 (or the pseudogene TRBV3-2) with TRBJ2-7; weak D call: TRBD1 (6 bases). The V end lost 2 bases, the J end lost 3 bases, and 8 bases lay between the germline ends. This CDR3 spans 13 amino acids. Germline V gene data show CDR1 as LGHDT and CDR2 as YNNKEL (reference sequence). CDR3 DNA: TGTGCCAGCAGCCAACGCAGGGGCTACGAGCAGTACTTC. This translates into CASSQRRGYEQYF.

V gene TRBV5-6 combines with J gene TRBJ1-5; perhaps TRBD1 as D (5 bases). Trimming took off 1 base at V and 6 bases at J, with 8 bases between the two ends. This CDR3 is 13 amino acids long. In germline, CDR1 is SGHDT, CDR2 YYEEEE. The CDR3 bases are TGTGCCAGCAGCTTGTATGGGGGTCAGCCCCAGCATTTT. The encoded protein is CASSLYGGQPQHF. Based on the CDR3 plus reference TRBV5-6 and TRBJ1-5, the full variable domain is DAGVTQSPTHLIKTRGQQVTLRCSPKSGHDTVSWYQQALGQGPQFIFQYYEEEERQRGNFPDRFSGHQFPNYSSELNVNALLLGDSALYLCASSLYGGQPQHFGDGTRLSIL.

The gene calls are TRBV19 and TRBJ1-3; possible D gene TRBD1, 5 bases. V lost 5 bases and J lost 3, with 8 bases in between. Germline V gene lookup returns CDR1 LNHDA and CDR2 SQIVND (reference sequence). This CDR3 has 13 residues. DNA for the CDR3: TGTGCCAGTAGTCCCCAGGGTGGAAACACCATATATTTT. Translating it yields CASSPQGGNTIYF.

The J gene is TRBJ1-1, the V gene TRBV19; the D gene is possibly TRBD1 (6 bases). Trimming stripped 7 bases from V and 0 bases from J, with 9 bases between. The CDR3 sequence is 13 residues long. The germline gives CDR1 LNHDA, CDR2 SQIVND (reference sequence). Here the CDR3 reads CASKGGLNTEAFF. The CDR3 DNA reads TGTGCCAGTAAGGGGGGACTGAACACTGAAGCTTTCTTT.

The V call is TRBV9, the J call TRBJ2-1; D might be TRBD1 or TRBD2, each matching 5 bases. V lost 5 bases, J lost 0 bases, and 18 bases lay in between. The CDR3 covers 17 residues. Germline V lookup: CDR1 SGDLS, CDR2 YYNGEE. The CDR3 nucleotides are TGTGCCAGCAGGGGGGACCCCGACGGACTCTCCTACAATGAGCAGTTCTTC. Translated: CASRGDPDGLSYNEQFF.

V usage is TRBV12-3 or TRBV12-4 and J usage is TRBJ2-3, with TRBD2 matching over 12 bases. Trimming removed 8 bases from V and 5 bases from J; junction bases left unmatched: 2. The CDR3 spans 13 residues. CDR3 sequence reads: CASATSGGDTQYF. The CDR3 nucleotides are TGTGCCAGCGCGACTAGCGGGGGAGATACGCAGTATTTT.

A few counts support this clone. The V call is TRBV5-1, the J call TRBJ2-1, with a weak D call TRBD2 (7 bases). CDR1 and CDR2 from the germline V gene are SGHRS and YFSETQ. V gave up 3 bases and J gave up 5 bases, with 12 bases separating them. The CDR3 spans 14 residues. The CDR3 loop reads CASSSVGGDNEQFF. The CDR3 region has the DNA TGCGCCAGCAGCTCAGTAGGGGGGGACAATGAGCAGTTCTTC.

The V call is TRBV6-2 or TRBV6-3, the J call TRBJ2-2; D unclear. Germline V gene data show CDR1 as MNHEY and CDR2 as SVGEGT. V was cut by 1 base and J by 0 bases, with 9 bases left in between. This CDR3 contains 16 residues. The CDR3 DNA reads TGTGCCAGCAGTTACTGGGTCGGAGCGAACACCGGGGAGCTGTTTTTT. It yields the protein CASSYWVGANTGELFF.

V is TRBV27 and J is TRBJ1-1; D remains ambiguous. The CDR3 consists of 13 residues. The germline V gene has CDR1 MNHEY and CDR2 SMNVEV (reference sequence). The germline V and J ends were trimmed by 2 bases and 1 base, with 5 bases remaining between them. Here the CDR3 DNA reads TGTGCCAGCAGTTTAGTGGAGAACACTGAAGCTTTCTTT. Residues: CASSLVENTEAFF.